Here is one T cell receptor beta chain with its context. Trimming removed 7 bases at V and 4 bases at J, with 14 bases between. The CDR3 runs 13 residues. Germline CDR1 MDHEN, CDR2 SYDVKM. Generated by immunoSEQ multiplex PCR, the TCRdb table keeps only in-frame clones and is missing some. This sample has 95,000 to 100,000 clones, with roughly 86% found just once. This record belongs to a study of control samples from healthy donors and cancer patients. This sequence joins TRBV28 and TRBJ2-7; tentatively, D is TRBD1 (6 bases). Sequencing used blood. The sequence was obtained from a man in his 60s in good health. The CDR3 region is CASTTTGPYEQYF. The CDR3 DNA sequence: TGTGCCAGCACGACTACAGGGCCGTACGAGCAGTACTTC.